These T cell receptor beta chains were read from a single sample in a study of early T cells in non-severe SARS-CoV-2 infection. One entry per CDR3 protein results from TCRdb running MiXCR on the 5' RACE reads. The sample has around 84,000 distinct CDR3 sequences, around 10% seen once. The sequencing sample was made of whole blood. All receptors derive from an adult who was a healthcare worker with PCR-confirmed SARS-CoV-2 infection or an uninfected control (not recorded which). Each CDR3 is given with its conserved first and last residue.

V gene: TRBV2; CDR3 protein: CASRPDINYGYTF
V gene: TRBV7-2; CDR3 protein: CASSRGQVYGYTF
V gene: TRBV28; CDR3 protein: CASSLVGGALYNEQFF
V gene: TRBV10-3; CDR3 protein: CAISESTVDEKLFF
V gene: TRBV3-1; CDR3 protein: CASGTGDQPQHF
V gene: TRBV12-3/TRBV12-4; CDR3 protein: CASSSTGPYNEQFF
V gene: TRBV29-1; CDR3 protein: CSVGGPYTQYF
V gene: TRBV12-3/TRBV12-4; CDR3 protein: CASSLTGATTYEQYF
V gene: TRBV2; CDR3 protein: CASTLGSGRTNEQYF
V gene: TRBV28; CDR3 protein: CASSNRGTYNEQFF
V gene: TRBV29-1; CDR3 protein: CSGRSAGYEQYF
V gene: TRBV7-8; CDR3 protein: CASSPVRTITEAFF
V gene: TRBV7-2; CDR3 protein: CASSSGTGVAQYF
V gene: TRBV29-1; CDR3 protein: CSVEAQETQYF
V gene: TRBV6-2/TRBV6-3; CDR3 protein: CASLLGKGKTGNTIYF
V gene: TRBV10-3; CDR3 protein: CAISRSLAGDNEQFF
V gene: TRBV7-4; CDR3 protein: CASSPHAYAQSTDTQYF
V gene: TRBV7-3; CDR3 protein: CASSLTPSYNEQFF
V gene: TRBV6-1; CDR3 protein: CASSGASGGSYNEQFF
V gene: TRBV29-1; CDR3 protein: CSVVAGGNSEQYF
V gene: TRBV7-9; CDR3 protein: CASAWGGQVPYEQYF
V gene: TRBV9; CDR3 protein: CASSVAIGTQYF
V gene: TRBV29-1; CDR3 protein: CSVEEGFEETQYF